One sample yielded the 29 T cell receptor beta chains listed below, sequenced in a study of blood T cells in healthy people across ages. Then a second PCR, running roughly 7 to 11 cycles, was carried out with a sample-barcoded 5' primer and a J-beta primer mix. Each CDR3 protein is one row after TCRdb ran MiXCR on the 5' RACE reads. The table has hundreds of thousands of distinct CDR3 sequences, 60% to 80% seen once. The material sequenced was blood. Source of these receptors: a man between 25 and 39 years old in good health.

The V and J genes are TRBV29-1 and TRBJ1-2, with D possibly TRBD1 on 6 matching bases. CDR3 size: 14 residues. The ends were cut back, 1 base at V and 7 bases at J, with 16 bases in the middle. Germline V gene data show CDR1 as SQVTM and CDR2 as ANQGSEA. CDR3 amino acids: CSVEAGRGVSGYTF. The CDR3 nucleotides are TGCAGCGTTGAAGCGGGCAGGGGAGTTAGTGGCTACACCTTC.

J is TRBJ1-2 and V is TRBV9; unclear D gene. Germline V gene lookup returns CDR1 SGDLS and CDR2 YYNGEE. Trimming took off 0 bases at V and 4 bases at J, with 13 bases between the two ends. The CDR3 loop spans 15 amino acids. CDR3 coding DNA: TGTGCCAGCAGCGTAGATCACCATCTCAGCTATGGCTACACCTTC. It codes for CASSVDHHLSYGYTF.

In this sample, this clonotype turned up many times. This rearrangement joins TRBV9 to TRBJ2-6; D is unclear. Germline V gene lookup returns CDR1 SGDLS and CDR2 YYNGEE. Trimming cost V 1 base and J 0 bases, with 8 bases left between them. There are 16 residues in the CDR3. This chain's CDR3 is CASSVTIASGANVLTF. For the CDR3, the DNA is TGTGCCAGCAGCGTAACGATTGCCTCTGGGGCCAACGTCCTGACTTTC. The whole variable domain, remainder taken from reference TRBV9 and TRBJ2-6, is DSGVTQTPKHLITATGQRVTLRCSPRSGDLSVYWYQQSLDQGLQFLIQYYNGEERAKGNILERFSAQQFPDLHSELNLSSLELGDSALYFCASSVTIASGANVLTFGAGSRLTVL.

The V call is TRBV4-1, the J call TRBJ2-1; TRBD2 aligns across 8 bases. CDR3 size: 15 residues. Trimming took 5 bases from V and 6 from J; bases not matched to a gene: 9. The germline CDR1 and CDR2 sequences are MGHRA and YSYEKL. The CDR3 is CASSLLAAPGNEQFF. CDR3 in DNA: TGCGCCAGCAGCTTACTAGCGGCCCCTGGCAATGAGCAGTTCTTC.

The CDR3 loop reads CASSYSRSSYGYTF. CDR3 coding DNA: TGTGCCAGCAGTTACTCGAGAAGTTCCTATGGCTACACCTTC. The chain combines TRBV6-2 or TRBV6-3 with TRBJ1-2; D remains unclear. The CDR3 totals 14 residues. Germline V gene sequence: CDR1 MNHEY, CDR2 SVGEGT. Trimming took off 0 bases at V and 4 bases at J, with 9 bases between the two ends.

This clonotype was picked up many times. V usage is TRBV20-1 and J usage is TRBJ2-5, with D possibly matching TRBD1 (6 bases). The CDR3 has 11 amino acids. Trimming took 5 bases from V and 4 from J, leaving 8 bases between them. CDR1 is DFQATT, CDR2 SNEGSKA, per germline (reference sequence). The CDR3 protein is CSAAGAETQYF. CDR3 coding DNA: TGCAGTGCTGCAGGGGCAGAGACCCAGTACTTC.

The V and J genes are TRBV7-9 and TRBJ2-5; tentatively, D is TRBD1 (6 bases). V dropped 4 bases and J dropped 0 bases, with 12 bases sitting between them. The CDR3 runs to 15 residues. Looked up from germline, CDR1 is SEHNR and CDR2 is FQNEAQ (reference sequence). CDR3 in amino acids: CASSSDRMYQETQYF. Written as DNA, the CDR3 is TGTGCCAGCAGCTCCGACAGGATGTACCAAGAGACCCAGTACTTC.

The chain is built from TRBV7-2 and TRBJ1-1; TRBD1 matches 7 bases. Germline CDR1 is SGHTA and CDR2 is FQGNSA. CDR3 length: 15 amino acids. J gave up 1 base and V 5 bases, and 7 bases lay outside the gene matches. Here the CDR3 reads CASSPGGGWNTEAFF. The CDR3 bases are TGTGCCAGCAGCCCAGGGGGAGGGTGGAACACTGAAGCTTTCTTT.

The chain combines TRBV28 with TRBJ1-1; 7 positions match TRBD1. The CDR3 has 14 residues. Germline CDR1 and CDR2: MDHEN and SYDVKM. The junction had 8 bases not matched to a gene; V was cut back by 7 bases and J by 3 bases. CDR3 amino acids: CASNPTGVYTEAFF. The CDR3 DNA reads TGTGCCAGCAACCCCACAGGGGTGTACACTGAAGCTTTCTTT.

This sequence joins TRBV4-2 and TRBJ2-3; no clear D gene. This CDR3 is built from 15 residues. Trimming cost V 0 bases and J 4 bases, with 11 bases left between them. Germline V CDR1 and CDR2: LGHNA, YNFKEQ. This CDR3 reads CASSQDGQQADTQYF. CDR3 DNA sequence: TGTGCCAGCAGCCAAGATGGGCAGCAGGCAGATACGCAGTATTTT.

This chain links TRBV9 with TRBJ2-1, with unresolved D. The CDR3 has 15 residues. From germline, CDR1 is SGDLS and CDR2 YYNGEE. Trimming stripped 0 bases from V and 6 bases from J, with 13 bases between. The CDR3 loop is CASSVGPEVINEQFF. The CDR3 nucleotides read TGTGCCAGCAGCGTAGGACCAGAGGTGATCAATGAGCAGTTCTTC.

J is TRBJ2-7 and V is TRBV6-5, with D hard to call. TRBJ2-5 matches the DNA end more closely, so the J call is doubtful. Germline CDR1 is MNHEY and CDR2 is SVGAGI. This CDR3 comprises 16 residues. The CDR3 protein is CATGNSLGLTRETQYF. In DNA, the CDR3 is TGTGCCACCGGTAACTCCCTAGGTCTAACAAGGGAGACCCAGTACTTC.

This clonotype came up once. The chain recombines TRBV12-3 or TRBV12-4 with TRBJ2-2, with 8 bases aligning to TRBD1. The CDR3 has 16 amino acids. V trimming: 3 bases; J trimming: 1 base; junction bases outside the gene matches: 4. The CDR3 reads CASSFGGQENTGELFF. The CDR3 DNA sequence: TGTGCCAGCAGTTTTGGGGGACAGGAGAACACCGGGGAGCTGTTTTTT.

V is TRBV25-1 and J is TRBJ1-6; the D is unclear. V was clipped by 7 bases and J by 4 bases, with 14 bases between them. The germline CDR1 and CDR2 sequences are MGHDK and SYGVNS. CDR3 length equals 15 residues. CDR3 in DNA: TGTGCCAGCACTCTAACGACCAGATATAATTCACCCCTCCACTTT. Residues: CASTLTTRYNSPLHF.

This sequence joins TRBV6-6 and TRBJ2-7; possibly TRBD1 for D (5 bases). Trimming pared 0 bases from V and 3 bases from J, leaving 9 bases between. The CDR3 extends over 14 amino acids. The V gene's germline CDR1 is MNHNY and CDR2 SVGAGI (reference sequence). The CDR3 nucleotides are TGTGCCAGCAGTTACTCCCAGGGTATCTACGAGCAGTACTTC. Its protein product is CASSYSQGIYEQYF.

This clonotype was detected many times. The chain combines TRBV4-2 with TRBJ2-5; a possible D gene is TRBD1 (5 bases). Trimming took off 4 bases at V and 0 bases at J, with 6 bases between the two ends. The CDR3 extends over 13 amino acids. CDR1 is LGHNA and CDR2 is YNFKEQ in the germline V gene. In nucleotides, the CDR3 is TGTGCCAGCAGCCCCAGGGACCAAGAGACCCAGTACTTC. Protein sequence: CASSPRDQETQYF.

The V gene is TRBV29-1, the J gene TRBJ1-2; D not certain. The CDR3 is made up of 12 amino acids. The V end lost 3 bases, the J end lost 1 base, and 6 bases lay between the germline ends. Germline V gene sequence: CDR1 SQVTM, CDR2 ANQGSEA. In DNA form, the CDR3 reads TGCAGCGTTGATGGCATTAACTATGGCTACACCTTC. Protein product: CSVDGINYGYTF.

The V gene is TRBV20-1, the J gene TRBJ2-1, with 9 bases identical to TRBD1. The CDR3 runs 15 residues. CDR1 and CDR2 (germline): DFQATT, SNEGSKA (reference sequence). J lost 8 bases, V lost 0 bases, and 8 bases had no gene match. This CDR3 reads CSARETGTGRHEQFF. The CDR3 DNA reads TGCAGTGCTAGAGAGACCGGGACAGGGAGGCATGAGCAGTTCTTC.

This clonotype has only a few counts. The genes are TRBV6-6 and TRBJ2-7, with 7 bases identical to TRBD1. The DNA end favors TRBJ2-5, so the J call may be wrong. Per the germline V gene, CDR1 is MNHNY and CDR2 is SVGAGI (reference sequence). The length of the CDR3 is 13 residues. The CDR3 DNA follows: TGTGCCAGCAGGAACAGGGGAGCCGAGACCCAGTACTTC. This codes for CASRNRGAETQYF.

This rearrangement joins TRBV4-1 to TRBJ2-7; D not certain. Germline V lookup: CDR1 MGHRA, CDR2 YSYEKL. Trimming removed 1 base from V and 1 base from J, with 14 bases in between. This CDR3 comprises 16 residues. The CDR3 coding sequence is TGCGCCAGCAGCCAAGGCTTCGGACCTCAGTCCTACGAGCAGTACTTC. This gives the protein CASSQGFGPQSYEQYF.

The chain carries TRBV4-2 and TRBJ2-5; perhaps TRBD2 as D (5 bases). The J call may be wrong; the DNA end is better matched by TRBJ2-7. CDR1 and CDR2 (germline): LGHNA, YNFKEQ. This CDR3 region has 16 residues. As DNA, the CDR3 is TGTGCCAGCAGCCAAGATTCCGGGGAACCAGCCTACGAGCAGTACTTC. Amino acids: CASSQDSGEPAYEQYF.

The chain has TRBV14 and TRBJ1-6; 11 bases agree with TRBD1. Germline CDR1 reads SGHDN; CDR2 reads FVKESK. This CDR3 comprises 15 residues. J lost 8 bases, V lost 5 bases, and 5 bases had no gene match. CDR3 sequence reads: CASSRTGGRDSPLHF. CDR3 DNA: TGTGCCAGCAGCAGGACAGGGGGCAGGGATTCACCCCTCCACTTT.

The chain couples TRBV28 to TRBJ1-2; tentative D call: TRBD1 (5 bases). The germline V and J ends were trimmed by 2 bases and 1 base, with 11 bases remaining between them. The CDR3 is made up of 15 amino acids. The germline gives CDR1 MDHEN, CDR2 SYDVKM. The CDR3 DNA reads TGTGCCAGCAGTTTAGGGACCGCCTTTAACTATGGCTACACCTTC. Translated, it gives CASSLGTAFNYGYTF.

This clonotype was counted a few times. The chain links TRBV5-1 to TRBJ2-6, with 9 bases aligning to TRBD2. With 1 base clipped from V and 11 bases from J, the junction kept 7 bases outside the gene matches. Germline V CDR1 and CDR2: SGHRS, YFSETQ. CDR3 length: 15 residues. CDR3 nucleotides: TGCGCCAGCAGCTTGTGGGGGACTAGCCCCTACGTCCTGACTTTC. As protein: CASSLWGTSPYVLTF.

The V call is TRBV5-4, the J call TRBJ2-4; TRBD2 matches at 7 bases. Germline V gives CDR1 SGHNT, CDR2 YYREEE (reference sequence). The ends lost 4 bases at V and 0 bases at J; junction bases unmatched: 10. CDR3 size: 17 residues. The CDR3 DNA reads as TGTGCCAGCAGCCCATGGCAGGGAGGGCTAGCCAAAAACATTCAGTACTTC. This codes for CASSPWQGGLAKNIQYF.

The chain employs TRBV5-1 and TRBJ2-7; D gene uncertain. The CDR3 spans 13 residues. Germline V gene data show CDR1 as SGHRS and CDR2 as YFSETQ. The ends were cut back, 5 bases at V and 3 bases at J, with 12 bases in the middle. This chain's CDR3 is CASRPAPGYEQYF. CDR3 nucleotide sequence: TGCGCCAGCAGACCCGCGCCGGGCTACGAGCAGTACTTC.

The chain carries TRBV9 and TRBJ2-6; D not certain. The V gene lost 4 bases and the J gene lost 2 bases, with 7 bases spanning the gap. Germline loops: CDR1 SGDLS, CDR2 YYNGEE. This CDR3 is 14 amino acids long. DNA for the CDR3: TGTGCCAGCAGCCTTTCCGCTGGGGCCAACGTCCTGACTTTC. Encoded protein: CASSLSAGANVLTF.

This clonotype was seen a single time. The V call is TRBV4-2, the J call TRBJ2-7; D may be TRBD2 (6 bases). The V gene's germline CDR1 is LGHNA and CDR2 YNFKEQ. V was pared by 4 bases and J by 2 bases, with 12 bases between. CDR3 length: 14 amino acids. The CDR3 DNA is TGTGCCAGCAGCCCATATACGGGGGCCTACGAGCAGTACTTC. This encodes CASSPYTGAYEQYF.

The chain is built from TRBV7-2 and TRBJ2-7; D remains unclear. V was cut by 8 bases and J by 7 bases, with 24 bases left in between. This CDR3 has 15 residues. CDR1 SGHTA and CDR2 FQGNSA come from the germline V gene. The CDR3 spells CASHPARAWKGEQYF. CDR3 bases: TGTGCCAGCCACCCCGCCCGAGCCTGGAAAGGTGAGCAGTACTTC.